This T cell receptor beta chain came from a study of CD8 T cells in Susac syndrome. Study observations and caveats: The authors acknowledged that their TCR sequencing and HLA analysis involved a relatively small number of individuals.

Per germline, CDR1 MNHEY and CDR2 SVGEGT. With 0 bases removed from V and 5 bases from J, the gap between germline ends came to 10 bases. This CDR3 is built from 14 residues. Points on this clonotype: Its cognate antigen is unknown.

Reverse transcription of about 0.5 to 1 ug RNA was carried out with random hexamers. Multiplex PCR with immunoSEQ amplified the TCR beta CDR3 across 54 Vbeta and 13 Jbeta. TCRdb re-called the immunoSEQ multiplex PCR reads with MiXCR, one entry per CDR3 protein. Here the sample spans approximately 170,000 distinct CDR3 sequences, under 95% being singletons. It was healthy donors who served as the controls, matched for age and sex. Sequenced material: CD4+ T cells from PBMCs. The clonotype originates from a human donor in good health. The chain links TRBV6-2 or TRBV6-3 to TRBJ1-2, with a weak D call TRBD1 (5 bases). CDR3 protein: CASSYSTVAYGYTF. The CDR3 DNA reads as TGTGCCAGCAGTTACTCGACAGTAGCGTATGGCTACACCTTC.